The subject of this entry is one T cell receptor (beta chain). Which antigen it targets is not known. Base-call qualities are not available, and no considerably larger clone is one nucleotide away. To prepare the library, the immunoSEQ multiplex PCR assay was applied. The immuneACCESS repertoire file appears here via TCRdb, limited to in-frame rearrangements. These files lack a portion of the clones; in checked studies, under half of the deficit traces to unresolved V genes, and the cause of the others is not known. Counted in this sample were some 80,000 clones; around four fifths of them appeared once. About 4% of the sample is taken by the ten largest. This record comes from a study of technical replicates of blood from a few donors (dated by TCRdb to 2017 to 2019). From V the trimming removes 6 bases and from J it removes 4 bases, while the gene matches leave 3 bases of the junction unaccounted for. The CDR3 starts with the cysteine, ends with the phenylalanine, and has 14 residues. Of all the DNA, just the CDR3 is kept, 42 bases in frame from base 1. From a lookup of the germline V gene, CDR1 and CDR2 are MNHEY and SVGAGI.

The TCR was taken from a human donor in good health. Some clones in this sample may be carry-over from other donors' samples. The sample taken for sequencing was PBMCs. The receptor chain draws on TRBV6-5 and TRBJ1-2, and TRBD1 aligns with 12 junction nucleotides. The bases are TGTGCCAGCAGCGGGACAGGGGGCCCCTATGGCTACACCTTC. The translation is CASSGTGGPYGYTF.